A single T cell receptor beta chain is shown here with its context. The CDR3 extends over 13 amino acids. Trimming stripped 3 bases from V and 6 bases from J, with 9 bases between. The V gene's germline CDR1 is KGHSH and CDR2 LQKENI. CD8+ and CD4+ T cells circulating in blood were sequenced for TCR beta. Both CD4+ and CD8+ T cells were negatively isolated, and TEMRA cells underwent FACS enrichment. It was with random hexamers that roughly 0.45 to 1 ug RNA was reverse transcribed. An immunoSEQ multiplex PCR generated amplified TCR beta CDR3 products spanning 54 Vbeta and 13 Jbeta. TCRdb fed the immunoSEQ multiplex PCR reads into MiXCR, producing one record per CDR3 protein. Of fewer than 200,000 distinct CDR3 sequences detected, roughly 92% appear once; the ten largest clones hold approximately 0.11%. This entry is derived from a study of CD8 T cells in Susac syndrome. Study summary: Treatment at blood withdrawal was none, corticosteroids, or intravenous immunoglobulin alone in Susac syndrome patients.

The clonotype was recovered from a human donor with Susac syndrome. The sample was CD4+ T cells from PBMCs. This chain links TRBV18 with TRBJ2-1; D might be TRBD1 (5 bases). CDR3 sequence: CASSPIRGNEQFF. For the CDR3, the DNA is TGTGCCAGCTCACCTATAAGGGGCAATGAGCAGTTCTTC.